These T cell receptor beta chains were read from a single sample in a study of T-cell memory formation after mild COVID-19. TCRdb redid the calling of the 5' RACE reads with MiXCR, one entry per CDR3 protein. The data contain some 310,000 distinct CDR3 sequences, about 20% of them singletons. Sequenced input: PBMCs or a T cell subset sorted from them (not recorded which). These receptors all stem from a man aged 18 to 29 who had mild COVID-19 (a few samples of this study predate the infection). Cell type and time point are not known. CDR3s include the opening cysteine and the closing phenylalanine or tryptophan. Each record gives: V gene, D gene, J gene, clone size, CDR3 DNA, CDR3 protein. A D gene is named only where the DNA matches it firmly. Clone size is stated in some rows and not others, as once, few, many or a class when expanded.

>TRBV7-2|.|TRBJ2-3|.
TGTGCCAGCCCCCTTGGAGGCACAGATACGCAGTATTTT
CASPLGGTDTQYF
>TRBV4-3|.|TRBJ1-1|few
TGCGCCAGCAGCCAAGACGGGACGGGTGACACTGAAGCTTTCTTT
CASSQDGTGDTEAFF
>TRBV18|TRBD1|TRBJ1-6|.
TGTGCCAGCTCAGGGACAGGGGTCGGTAATTCACCCCTCCACTTT
CASSGTGVGNSPLHF
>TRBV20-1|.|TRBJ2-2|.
TGCAGTGCTAGAGATCGGGGTACAGGTTCCACCGGGGAGCTGTTTTTT
CSARDRGTGSTGELFF
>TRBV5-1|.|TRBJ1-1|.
TGCGCCAGCAGCTTGTGGGGGTTAGCTTTCTTT
CASSLWGLAFF
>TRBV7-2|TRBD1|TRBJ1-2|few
TGTGCCAGCAGCCCCCCGGCCCGACAGGGATTCGGCTACACCTTC
CASSPPARQGFGYTF
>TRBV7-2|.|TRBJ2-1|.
TGTGCCAGCAGCCTTCAACTAGCACGCAATGAGCAGTTCTTC
CASSLQLARNEQFF
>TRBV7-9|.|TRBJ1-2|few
TGTGCCAGCAGCCGGCAGGTCCCCTATGGCTACACCTTC
CASSRQVPYGYTF
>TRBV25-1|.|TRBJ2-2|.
TGTGCCAGCAGTGAATATAACACCGGGACCCCGATGAACACCGGGGAGCTGTTTTTT
CASSEYNTGTPMNTGELFF
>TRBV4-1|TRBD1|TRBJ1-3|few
TGCGCCAGCAGCCAATTTACAGGGGGAGGAAACACCATATATTTT
CASSQFTGGGNTIYF
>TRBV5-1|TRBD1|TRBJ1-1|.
TGCGCCAGCAGCTTGGGAGGCAGGGGGCTGACTGAAGCTTTCTTT
CASSLGGRGLTEAFF
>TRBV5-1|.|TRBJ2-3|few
TGCGCCAGCAGCTTGGGACACGACACAGATACGCAGTATTTT
CASSLGHDTDTQYF
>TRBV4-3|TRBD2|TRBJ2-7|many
TGCGCCAGCAGCCCAGCGGGGGACTCCTACGAGCAGTACTTC
CASSPAGDSYEQYF
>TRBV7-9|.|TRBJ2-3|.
TGTGCCAGCAGCTTAGTTCCTCGGGGGTCAGATACGCAGTATTTT
CASSLVPRGSDTQYF
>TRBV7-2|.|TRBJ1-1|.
TGTGCCAGCAGCTCAGAGACAGATAACACTGAAGCTTTCTTT
CASSSETDNTEAFF
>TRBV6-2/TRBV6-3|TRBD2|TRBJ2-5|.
TGTGCCAGCAGACACCCGGCTAGCGGGTTCAGAGAGACCCAGTACTTC
CASRHPASGFRETQYF
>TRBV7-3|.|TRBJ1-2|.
TGTGCCAGCGGCGGCAGGGAAGGTGGCTACACCTTC
CASGGREGGYTF
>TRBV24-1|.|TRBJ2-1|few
TGTGCCACCAGTGACTCCGGGACCAGCTCCTACAATGAGCAGTTCTTC
CATSDSGTSSYNEQFF
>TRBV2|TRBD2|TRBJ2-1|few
TGTGCCAGCAGTTGGACTAGCGGAAACAATGAGCAGTTCTTC
CASSWTSGNNEQFF
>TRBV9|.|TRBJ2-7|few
TGTGCCAGCAGCGTGGCTCCCTCTGCCTACGAGCAGTACTTC
CASSVAPSAYEQYF